Presented here are 10 T cell receptor beta chains from one specimen sequenced in a study of shared clonotypes between healthy human individuals. Naive CD8 cells lacked CD45RO, underwent positive selection for CCR7 and left out terminally differentiated effector memory CD45RA+ cells. Sequencing was performed with immunoSEQ multiplex PCR; in TCRdb, only in-frame clones are kept and a portion is missing. The sample lists 2 million to 2.5 million clones; approximately 94% were seen once. What was sequenced was naive CD8+ T cells from PBMCs. The receptor set was obtained from a man younger than 35 in good health. Some clones in this sample may be carry-over from other donors' samples.

The count of this clone is one. This chain links TRBV27 with TRBJ1-5; 11 nucleotides match TRBD1. In germline, CDR1 is MNHEY, CDR2 SMNVEV (reference sequence). This CDR3 is 15 amino acids long. The V segment lost 5 bases and the J segment 7 bases; nucleotides outside the gene matches: 7. CDR3: CASSAGTGGTQPQHF. The CDR3 DNA follows: TGTGCCAGCAGTGCCGGGACAGGGGGAACGCAGCCCCAGCATTTT.

V gene TRBV10-3 combines with J gene TRBJ2-1; TRBD2 might be the D (5 bases). The CDR3 contains 15 residues. The germline V gene has CDR1 ENHRY and CDR2 SYGVKD. V dropped 8 bases and J dropped 10 bases, with 24 bases sitting between them. CDR3 coding DNA: TGTGCCATCGAGGAGGCTAGCCGAGGGTCGGGGGAGCAGTTCTTC. As protein: CAIEEASRGSGEQFF.

This rearrangement joins TRBV7-9 to TRBJ2-5, with a weak D call TRBD1 (5 bases). V gave up 4 bases and J gave up 3 bases, with 9 bases separating them. The CDR3 extends over 13 amino acids. Germline lookup yields CDR1 SEHNR and CDR2 FQNEAQ (reference sequence). CDR3 amino acids: CASSSTGEETQYF. The CDR3 nucleotides are TGTGCCAGCAGCTCCACAGGAGAAGAGACCCAGTACTTC.

The chain recombines TRBV27 with TRBJ2-2; 10 bases are a match to TRBD2. The CDR3 loop spans 16 amino acids. V was pared by 5 bases and J by 6 bases, with 9 bases of the junction left unmatched. The germline V gene has CDR1 MNHEY and CDR2 SMNVEV (reference sequence). CDR3 residues: CASSKRTSGAPGELFF. CDR3 nucleotide sequence: TGTGCCAGCAGTAAACGGACTAGCGGAGCCCCCGGGGAGCTGTTTTTT.

This clone was recorded a few times. This specimen includes other DNA sequences encoding the same CDR3. V is TRBV7-9 and J is TRBJ2-7; D is possibly TRBD2 (5 bases). The CDR3 has 12 amino acids. Germline CDR1 reads SEHNR; CDR2 reads FQNEAQ (reference sequence). V was clipped by 3 bases and J by 3 bases, with 6 bases between them. The chain's CDR3 is CASSLGSYEQYF. In DNA, the CDR3 is TGTGCCAGCAGCTTGGGGAGCTACGAGCAGTACTTC.

The gene calls are TRBV5-1 and TRBJ2-3; 7 bases agree with TRBD2. Germline V CDR1 and CDR2: SGHRS, YFSETQ. The CDR3 contains 17 residues. The junction had 12 bases not matched to a gene; V was cut back by 0 bases and J by 5 bases. As DNA, the CDR3 is TGCGCCAGCAGCTTGGCCGGTCTAGCGGCCTTTCGAGATACGCAGTATTTT. Protein sequence: CASSLAGLAAFRDTQYF.

This chain uses TRBV6-6 with TRBJ2-1, with D possibly being TRBD2 (6 bases). The CDR3 consists of 15 residues. V was cut by 2 bases and J by 0 bases, with 8 bases left in between. Germline V gene lookup returns CDR1 MNHNY and CDR2 SVGAGI (reference sequence). Here the CDR3 reads CASSYGTHSYNEQFF. For the CDR3, the DNA is TGTGCCAGCAGTTACGGGACTCACTCCTACAATGAGCAGTTCTTC.

This clone has a single count. The chain joins TRBV4-1 to TRBJ1-5; perhaps TRBD1 as D (6 bases). CDR1 MGHRA and CDR2 YSYEKL come from the germline V gene. The ends were cut back, 4 bases at V and 7 bases at J, with 14 bases in the middle. The CDR3 length is 14 residues. CDR3 region: CASSPIGGGQPQHF. CDR3 in DNA: TGCGCCAGCAGCCCCATTGGCGGGGGCCAGCCCCAGCATTTT.

The chain links TRBV13 to TRBJ2-5, with D unclear. The ends were cut back, 6 bases at V and 3 bases at J, with 20 bases in the middle. Germline CDR1 and CDR2: PRHDT and FYEKMQ (reference sequence). The length of the CDR3 is 16 residues. CDR3 amino acids: CASSLDMGGVKETQYF. CDR3 in DNA: TGTGCCAGCAGTCTGGATATGGGTGGGGTGAAAGAGACCCAGTACTTC.

CDR3 loop: CASSLPGGSEGIKYEQYF. CDR3 in DNA: TGTGCCAGCAGCCTCCCGGGGGGGTCCGAAGGGATCAAATACGAGCAGTACTTC. The genes are TRBV7-9 and TRBJ2-7; 8 bases align to TRBD2. Per germline, CDR1 SEHNR and CDR2 FQNEAQ (reference sequence). The CDR3 length is 18 residues. V gave up 5 bases and J gave up 4 bases; unmatched junction bases: 19.